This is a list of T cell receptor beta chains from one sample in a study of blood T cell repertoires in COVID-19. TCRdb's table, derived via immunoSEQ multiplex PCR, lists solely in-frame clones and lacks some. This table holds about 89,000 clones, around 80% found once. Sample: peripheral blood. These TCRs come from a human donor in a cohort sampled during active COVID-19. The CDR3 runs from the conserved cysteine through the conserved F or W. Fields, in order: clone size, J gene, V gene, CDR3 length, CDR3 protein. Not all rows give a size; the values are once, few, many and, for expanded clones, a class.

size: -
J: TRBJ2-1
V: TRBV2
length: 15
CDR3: CASLRNLAIYNEQFF

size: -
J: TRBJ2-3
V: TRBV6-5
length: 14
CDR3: CASSYGLPTDTQYF

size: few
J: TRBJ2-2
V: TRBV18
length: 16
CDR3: CASSPTSGSSTGELFF

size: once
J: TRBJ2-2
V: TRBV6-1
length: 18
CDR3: CASSGPRTSGRASGELFF

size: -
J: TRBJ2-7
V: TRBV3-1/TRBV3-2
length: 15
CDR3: CASSQGDRGSYEQYF

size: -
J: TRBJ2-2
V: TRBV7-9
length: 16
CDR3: CASSLALGTNTGELFF

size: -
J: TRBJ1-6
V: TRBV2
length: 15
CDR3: CASSERGQGNSPLHF

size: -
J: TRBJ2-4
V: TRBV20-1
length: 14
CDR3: CSASRGLAKNIQYF

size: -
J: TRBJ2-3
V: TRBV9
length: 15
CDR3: CASSSSGSWVDTQYF

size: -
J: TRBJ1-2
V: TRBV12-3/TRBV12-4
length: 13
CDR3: CASKLWGGHGYTF

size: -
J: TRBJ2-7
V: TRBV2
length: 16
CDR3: CASSEAGRGSLDEQYF

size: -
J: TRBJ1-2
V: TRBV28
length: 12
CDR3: CASSSRLYGYTF

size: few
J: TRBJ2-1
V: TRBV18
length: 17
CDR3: CASSPLAGAGAPNEQFF

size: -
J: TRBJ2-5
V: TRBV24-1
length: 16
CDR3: CATSGPQANNRQTQYF

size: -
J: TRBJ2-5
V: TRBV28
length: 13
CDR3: CASTRTRWETQYF

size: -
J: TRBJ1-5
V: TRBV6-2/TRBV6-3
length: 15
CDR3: CASSFPQDMVQPQHF

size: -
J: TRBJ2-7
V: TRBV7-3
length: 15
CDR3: CASRESSGSQYEQYF

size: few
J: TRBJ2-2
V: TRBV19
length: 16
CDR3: CASSIGGDAWDGELFF

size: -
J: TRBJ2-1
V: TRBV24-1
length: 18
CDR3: CATSDLRTSGSPYNEQFF

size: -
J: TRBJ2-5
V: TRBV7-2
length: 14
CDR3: CASSWASEQETQYF

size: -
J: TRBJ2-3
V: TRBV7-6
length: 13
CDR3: CASAGSRTDTQYF

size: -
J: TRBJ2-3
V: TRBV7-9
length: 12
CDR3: CASSFDRGTQYF

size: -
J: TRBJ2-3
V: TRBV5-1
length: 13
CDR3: CASSYATSDTQYF

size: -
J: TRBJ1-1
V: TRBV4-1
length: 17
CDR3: CASSQDLHRGGNTEAFF

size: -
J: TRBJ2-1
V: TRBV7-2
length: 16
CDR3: CASSLVVGSSYNEQFF

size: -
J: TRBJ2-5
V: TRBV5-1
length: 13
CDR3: CASSGEGYETQYF

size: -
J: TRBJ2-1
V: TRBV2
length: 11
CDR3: CATSLGGGQFF

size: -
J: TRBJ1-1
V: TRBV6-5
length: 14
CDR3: CASRDRGTNTEAFF

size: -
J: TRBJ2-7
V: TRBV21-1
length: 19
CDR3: CASSKDPAGGPGGFYEQYF

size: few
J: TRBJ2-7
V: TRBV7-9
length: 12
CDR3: CATGRTAYEQYF

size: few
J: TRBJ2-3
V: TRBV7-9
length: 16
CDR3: CASSPMGLTTPDTQYF

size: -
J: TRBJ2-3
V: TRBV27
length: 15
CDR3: CASSLGGGRTDTQYF

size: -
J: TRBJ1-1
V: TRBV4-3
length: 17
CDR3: CASSQEIPGYLNTEAFF

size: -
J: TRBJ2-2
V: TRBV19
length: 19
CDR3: CASSLKGLAGGPGPGELFF

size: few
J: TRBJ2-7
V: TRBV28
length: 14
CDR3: CASRLTGETYEQYF

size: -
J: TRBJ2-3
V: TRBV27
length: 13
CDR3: CASSFSRVNTQYF

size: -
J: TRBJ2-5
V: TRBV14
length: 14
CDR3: CASTGQGNFETQYF

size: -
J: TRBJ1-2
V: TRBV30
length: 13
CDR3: CAWTRQILYGYTF